These T cell receptor beta chains were read from a single sample in a study of blood T cell repertoires in COVID-19. Assay: immunoSEQ multiplex PCR; the TCRdb copy retains only in-frame clones and omits some. Among some 37,000 clones listed, around nine tenths were seen once. Sequencing was carried out using peripheral blood. The receptors stem from a human donor in a cohort sampled during active COVID-19. CDR3s include the opening cysteine and the closing phenylalanine or tryptophan. Each record gives: CDR3 protein, CDR3 DNA, V gene, clone size, CDR3 length, J gene, D gene. D genes are given only for firm matches. The listing skips clone size in some rows; elsewhere it reads once, few, many or a size class.

CASISTLGQGEADTQYF,TGTGCCAGTATTTCAACCCTGGGACAGGGGGAGGCGGATACGCAGTATTTT,TRBV19,once,17,TRBJ2-3,TRBD1
CASSQEAPASGTDTQYF,TGTGCCAGCAGCCAAGAGGCCCCGGCTAGCGGCACAGATACGCAGTATTTT,TRBV4-2,NA,17,TRBJ2-3,NA
CASRMTGGNQPQHF,TGTGCCAGCAGGATGACAGGGGGAAATCAGCCCCAGCATTTT,TRBV6-5,NA,14,TRBJ1-5,TRBD1
CASSPTASGANVLTF,TGCGCCAGCAGCCCGACAGCCTCTGGGGCCAACGTCCTGACTTTC,TRBV5-1,NA,15,TRBJ2-6,NA
CASSPAGGNQPQHF,TGTGCCAGCAGCCCGGCAGGCGGCAATCAGCCCCAGCATTTT,TRBV28,NA,14,TRBJ1-5,NA
CASSPWTSGTDTQYF,TGTGCCAGCAGCCCCTGGACTAGCGGAACAGATACGCAGTATTTT,TRBV7-2,NA,15,TRBJ2-3,TRBD2
CASSEAPPGTDTQYF,TGTGCCAGCAGTGAAGCTCCCCCGGGCACAGATACGCAGTATTTT,TRBV2,NA,15,TRBJ2-3,NA
CASSRSLAGYTDTQYF,TGCGCCAGCAGCCGCTCACTAGCGGGGTACACAGATACGCAGTATTTT,TRBV4-3,NA,16,TRBJ2-3,TRBD2
CASSSGLGGGETQYF,TGTGCCAGCTCGTCGGGACTAGGGGGTGGAGAGACCCAGTACTTC,TRBV18,NA,15,TRBJ2-5,TRBD2
CATTPGQGTSSEQYF,TGTGCCACAACGCCGGGACAGGGGACGTCCAGCGAGCAGTACTTC,TRBV6-5,NA,15,TRBJ2-7,TRBD1
CASSPRRTGQGGDEQYF,TGCGCCAGCAGCCCCCGACGAACAGGACAGGGCGGCGACGAGCAGTACTTC,TRBV4-1,NA,17,TRBJ2-7,TRBD1
CASSLGDRVDEQFF,TGCGCCAGCAGCTTGGGGGACAGGGTGGATGAGCAGTTCTTC,TRBV5-1,NA,14,TRBJ2-1,TRBD1
CASGQTYYNEKLFF,TGTGCCAGTGGACAAACATATTATAATGAAAAACTGTTTTTT,TRBV19,NA,14,TRBJ1-4,NA
CAWTTGANTGELFF,TGTGCCTGGACGACAGGTGCGAACACCGGGGAGCTGTTTTTT,TRBV30,NA,14,TRBJ2-2,NA
CASSNGKDRSSTDTQYF,TGTGCCAGCAGCAACGGGAAGGACAGGTCAAGCACAGATACGCAGTATTTT,TRBV21-1,NA,17,TRBJ2-3,NA
CASSSIGQVGNQPQHF,TGTGCCAGCAGTTCCATAGGACAGGTTGGGAATCAGCCCCAGCATTTT,TRBV27,few,16,TRBJ1-5,TRBD1
CASSQSSGRDKKQYF,TGCGCCAGCAGCCAATCTAGCGGGAGGGACAAAAAGCAGTACTTC,TRBV5-1,NA,15,TRBJ2-7,TRBD2
CASSLEVGQGNKNIQYF,TGTGCCAGCAGCTTAGAAGTTGGGCAGGGGAATAAAAACATTCAGTACTTC,TRBV7-4,NA,17,TRBJ2-4,NA
CASSQVGLPTYEQYF,TGCGCCAGCAGCCAAGTAGGACTGCCTACCTACGAGCAGTACTTC,TRBV4-3,NA,15,TRBJ2-7,NA
CASSLPSTDTQYF,TGTGCCAGCAGCCTTCCTAGCACAGATACGCAGTATTTT,TRBV12-3/TRBV12-4,NA,13,TRBJ2-3,NA
CASSSPKRDLYEQYF,TGTGCCAGCAGTTCCCCGAAGCGGGATCTATACGAGCAGTACTTC,TRBV28,NA,15,TRBJ2-7,TRBD2
CASSLAATSSQETQYF,TGCGCCAGCAGCTTGGCCGCGACTAGCAGCCAAGAGACCCAGTACTTC,TRBV5-1,NA,16,TRBJ2-5,TRBD2
CASSLPTASGYTF,TGTGCCAGCAGCCTCCCGACAGCGTCTGGCTACACCTTC,TRBV7-9,NA,13,TRBJ1-2,NA
CASSPDRWADEKLFF,TGTGCCAGCTCACCAGACAGGTGGGCGGATGAAAAACTGTTTTTT,TRBV18,NA,15,TRBJ1-4,NA
CASSLIAGVVETQYF,TGTGCCAGCAGCTTAATCGCGGGAGTAGTGGAGACCCAGTACTTC,TRBV7-6,few,15,TRBJ2-5,TRBD2
CASSPLDQGLNTEAFF,TGTGCCAGCTCACCATTGGATCAGGGCCTGAACACTGAAGCTTTCTTT,TRBV18,NA,16,TRBJ1-1,NA
CASSLTGGIGEKLFF,TGTGCCAGCAGCCTAACAGGGGGGATCGGTGAAAAACTGTTTTTT,TRBV6-5,NA,15,TRBJ1-4,TRBD1
CASSLGWGQAKAKNIQYF,TGTGCCAGCAGTTTAGGGTGGGGACAGGCGAAAGCCAAAAACATTCAGTACTTC,TRBV28,NA,18,TRBJ2-4,TRBD1